Each of the 9 T cell receptor beta chains below was sequenced from the same sample in a study of control samples from healthy donors and cancer patients. Clones were sequenced by immunoSEQ multiplex PCR, and TCRdb holds only the in-frame ones, with some missing. The profile shows 350,000 to 450,000 clones, more than 80% of them singletons. The sequenced sample was PBMCs. The receptors here all came from a middle-aged man with head and neck cancer.

The genes are TRBV6-2 or TRBV6-3 and TRBJ2-2; 8 nucleotides line up with TRBD2. V gave up 0 bases and J gave up 7 bases; unmatched junction bases: 4. Germline V CDR1 and CDR2: MNHEY, SVGEGT. This CDR3 contains 15 residues. The CDR3: CASSYSPRGGGELFF. CDR3 DNA sequence: TGTGCCAGCAGTTACTCCCCCCGGGGGGGCGGGGAGCTGTTTTTT.

This clone showed up just once. This chain links TRBV9 with TRBJ1-1, with a tentative D call TRBD1 (6 bases). The CDR3 sequence is 15 residues long. V was shortened by 3 bases and J by 4 bases, with 16 bases between the two germline ends. CDR1 is SGDLS and CDR2 is YYNGEE in the germline V gene. Here the CDR3 DNA reads TGTGCCAGCAGCGCCTTGACCGGGGGGGCCACTGAAGCTTTCTTT. Its protein is CASSALTGGATEAFF.

The rearrangement uses TRBV10-1 and TRBJ2-7; D is unclear. Trimming cost V 2 bases and J 5 bases, with 10 bases left between them. Germline CDR1 reads WNHNN; CDR2 reads SYGVQD (reference sequence). CDR3 size: 13 residues. The CDR3 protein is CASSEQLYDEQYF. CDR3 bases: TGCGCCAGCAGTGAGCAACTCTACGACGAGCAGTACTTC.

This clone was seen a few times. The chain is built from TRBV10-3 and TRBJ2-7, with D perhaps matching TRBD2 (6 bases). The length of the CDR3 is 15 residues. Germline CDR1 is ENHRY and CDR2 is SYGVKD. Trimming took off 6 bases at V and 0 bases at J, with 15 bases between the two ends. The DNA of the CDR3 is TGTGCCATCAGCCACAACCTAGCGAGCTCCTACGAGCAGTACTTC. Translating it yields CAISHNLASSYEQYF.

This chain links TRBV7-9 with TRBJ2-5; D is unresolved. From germline, CDR1 is SEHNR and CDR2 FQNEAQ (reference sequence). V lost 5 bases, J lost 5 bases, and 21 bases lay in between. The length of the CDR3 is 16 residues. The CDR3 loop reads CASSPPVLLGWETQYF. The CDR3 coding sequence is TGTGCCAGCAGCCCTCCGGTCCTTTTAGGGTGGGAGACCCAGTACTTC.

The chain has TRBV28 and TRBJ2-7; D gene unclear. V lost 4 bases and J 3 bases, leaving 19 bases between the germline ends. This CDR3 contains 16 residues. Per germline, CDR1 MDHEN and CDR2 SYDVKM. The CDR3 is CASSYQLGTNFYEQYF. As DNA, the CDR3 is TGTGCCAGCAGTTATCAGTTGGGCACCAACTTCTACGAGCAGTACTTC.

The rearrangement links TRBV30 to TRBJ1-5; 7 nucleotides line up with TRBD1. CDR1 is GTSNPN, CDR2 SVGIG, per germline (reference sequence). The CDR3 is made up of 15 amino acids. With V trimmed by 0 bases and J by 7 bases, 9 bases remained unmatched. CDR3 amino acids: CAWSVTTGRGQPQHF. CDR3 coding DNA: TGTGCCTGGAGTGTGACGACAGGGAGAGGGCAGCCCCAGCATTTT.

The chain couples TRBV28 to TRBJ1-1; TRBD1 matches at 8 bases. The CDR3 loop spans 16 amino acids. Trimming took 6 bases from V and 6 from J; bases not matched to a gene: 15. Germline values: CDR1 MDHEN, CDR2 SYDVKM. DNA of the CDR3: TGTGCCAGCAGGATTAGCGACACCGACAGGGGTGCTGAAGCTTTCTTT. Amino acid sequence: CASRISDTDRGAEAFF.

The chain has TRBV5-8 and TRBJ1-5; 8 positions agree with TRBD1. Germline values: CDR1 SGHTS, CDR2 YDEGEE. This CDR3 is built from 18 residues. The junction had 21 bases not matched to a gene; V was cut back by 3 bases and J by 10 bases. CDR3 sequence reads: CASSSPGGGGFLRVPQHF. As DNA, the CDR3 is TGTGCCAGCAGCTCGCCAGGGGGCGGGGGCTTTTTACGAGTTCCCCAGCATTTT.